The clone carrying this T cell receptor (beta chain) was observed at least ten times. Looked up from germline, CDR1 is SGHTA and CDR2 is FQGTGA. The length of the CDR3 is 14 residues. V was cut by 1 base and J by 8 bases, with 11 bases left in between. Profiled with immunoSEQ multiplex PCR; TCRdb holds only in-frame clones, not every one. The table shows 100,000 to 150,000 clones, with roughly 74% occurring only once. The data were obtained in a study of blood T cell repertoires in COVID-19. In the study overall: Spain, Italy and the United States supplied samples that represented acute and convalescent COVID-19. Sources were T cells, B-cell-depleted T cells, or PBMCs; the material itself was cDNA or gDNA.

This chain connects TRBV7-3 to TRBJ2-2, with D perhaps TRBD1 (6 bases). The sequencing sample was made of peripheral blood. This receptor was identified in a man aged 60 to 75 with acute or convalescent COVID-19. The CDR3 region is CASSLRGPGGELFF. CDR3 bases: TGTGCCAGCAGCTTAAGGGGGCCTGGAGGGGAGCTGTTTTTT.